This T cell receptor (beta chain) was observed in a study of CD8 T cells in ankylosing spondylitis. This CDR3 contains 17 residues. The V end lost 1 base, the J end lost 2 bases, and 12 bases lay between the germline ends. Via MiXCR, TCRdb re-called the 5' RACE reads, giving one row per CDR3 protein. The table includes hundreds of thousands of distinct CDR3 sequences, 8% to 9.5% detected once. This clonotype showed up many times. Antigen specificity is unknown. General observations from the study: Matched ankylosing spondylitis synovial fluid reportedly contained a significantly enriched population of disease-linked clones.

The chain has TRBV12-3 or TRBV12-4 and TRBJ2-6; D possibly corresponds to TRBD1 (6 bases). Sequenced: blood, either unsorted or a sorted T cell fraction (not recorded which). This clonotype was sampled from a male donor with ankylosing spondylitis or in good health (not recorded which). This CDR3 reads CASSLDPHRAGANVLTF. CDR3 coding DNA: TGTGCCAGCAGTTTAGACCCGCACAGGGCTGGGGCCAACGTCCTGACTTTC.